What follows are 31 T cell receptor beta chains derived from one specimen sequenced in a study of cytomegalovirus exposure and HLA in healthy donors. PCR was performed using 60 Vbeta and 13 Jbeta primers. Sequencing used immunoSEQ multiplex PCR; TCRdb keeps in-frame clones, though not all of them. The repertoire includes around 100,000 clones, roughly three fifths of them detected once, and less than 5% sits in the top ten. Sequenced material: PBMCs. All receptors come from a human donor in good health.

This chain uses TRBV11-2 with TRBJ2-7, with D perhaps matching TRBD1 (6 bases). Looked up from germline, CDR1 is SGHAT and CDR2 is FQNNGV. The V and J ends lost 2 bases and 3 bases respectively, with 14 bases between them. The CDR3 loop spans 15 amino acids. The DNA of the CDR3 is TGTGCCAGCAGCTTAACCCAGGGGTCTTACTACGAGCAGTACTTC. Residues: CASSLTQGSYYEQYF.

This rearrangement joins TRBV21-1 to TRBJ2-5; the tabulated D call, TRBD2, remains unverified against the DNA. TRBV21-1 constitutes a pseudogene. This CDR3 contains 22 residues. CDR3 in DNA: TGTGCCAGCAGCAAAGGCTCTCCTCCTTTCCTAACCTTGGGACTTACGCAAGAGACCCAGTACTTC. It codes for CASSKGSPPFLTLGLTQETQYF.

This chain links TRBV15 with TRBJ1-1; 8 bases are a match to TRBD1. Germline lookup yields CDR1 LNHNV and CDR2 YYDKDF (reference sequence). The CDR3 runs 17 residues. Trimming cost V 3 bases and J 1 base; bases outside gene matches: 10. Here the CDR3 DNA reads TGTGCCACCAGCAGGGCCCGGACAGGGTGGGGGAACACTGAAGCTTTCTTT. It encodes CATSRARTGWGNTEAFF. Complete variable domain (other parts from reference TRBV15 and TRBJ1-1): DAMVIQNPRYQVTQFGKPVTLSCSQTLNHNVMYWYQQKSSQAPKLLFHYYDKDFNNEADTPDNFQSRRPNTSFCFLDIRSPGLGDTAMYLCATSRARTGWGNTEAFFGQGTRLTVV.

The J gene is TRBJ2-7, the V gene TRBV5-1; maybe TRBD1 (6 bases). Trimming pared 0 bases from V and 3 bases from J, leaving 13 bases between. The CDR3 runs 15 residues. The germline V gene encodes CDR1 SGHRS and CDR2 YFSETQ. The CDR3 DNA follows: TGCGCCAGCAGCTTGGCGGGGACACGGTACTACGAGCAGTACTTC. Amino acids: CASSLAGTRYYEQYF.

This clone occurred a few times. V and J are TRBV7-9 and TRBJ2-2; weak D call: TRBD2 (6 bases). Trimming shortened V by 5 bases and J by 13 bases, and 26 bases separated the two germline ends. The CDR3 loop spans 16 amino acids. Germline V lookup: CDR1 SEHNR, CDR2 FQNEAQ (reference sequence). CDR3 in amino acids: CASSPGQTSHLGLLFF. In DNA form, the CDR3 reads TGTGCCAGCAGCCCCGGCCAGACTAGTCACCTGGGTCTGCTGTTTTTT. The whole variable domain, remainder taken from reference TRBV7-9 and TRBJ2-2, is DTGVSQNPRHKITKRGQNVTFRCDPISEHNRLYWYRQTLGQGPEFLTYFQNEAQLEKSRLLSDRFSAERPKGSFSTLEIQRTEQGDSAMYLCASSPGQTSHLGLLFFGEGSRLTVL.

The rearrangement joins TRBV4-1 to TRBJ2-7; D perhaps matches TRBD2 (6 bases). Per the germline V gene, CDR1 is MGHRA and CDR2 is YSYEKL. V gave up 4 bases and J gave up 7 bases, with 14 bases separating them. The CDR3 is made up of 13 amino acids. As DNA, the CDR3 is TGCGCCAGCAGCCCACGGGACTGGGCGGAGCAGTACTTC. This codes for CASSPRDWAEQYF.

About this clone itself: At one end the junction does not follow the germline gene, possibly because of a read error. The chain uses TRBV7-9 and TRBJ2-7; the D gene is possibly TRBD1 (6 bases). The CDR3 sequence is 14 residues long. The germline CDR1 and CDR2 sequences are SEHNR and FQNEAQ (reference sequence). The CDR3 protein is CASSPGQSSYEQYF. The CDR3 DNA reads TGTGCCAGCAGCCCCGGACAGAGCTCCTACGAACAGTACTTC.

This chain links TRBV5-5 with TRBJ2-1, with 11 bases that match TRBD2. This CDR3 is built from 15 residues. Trimming removed 4 bases from V and 7 bases from J; junction bases left unmatched: 7. Germline V lookup: CDR1 SGHKS, CDR2 YYEKEE (reference sequence). CDR3 sequence reads: CASSPPSGRQNEQFF. As DNA, the CDR3 is TGTGCCAGCAGCCCCCCTAGCGGGAGGCAAAATGAGCAGTTCTTC.

This chain links TRBV27 with TRBJ1-2; no reliable D call. The germline V and J ends were trimmed by 2 bases and 8 bases, with 9 bases remaining between them. The CDR3 has 12 amino acids. Germline loops: CDR1 MNHEY, CDR2 SMNVEV (reference sequence). The CDR3 loop is CASSLGGSGYTF. CDR3 bases: TGTGCCAGCAGTTTAGGAGGGTCCGGCTACACCTTC.

In its sample, this clone was seen a few times. The rearrangement links TRBV10-2 to TRBJ1-1; 7 nucleotides match TRBD1. CDR1 and CDR2 from the germline V gene are WSHSY and SAAADI. V shed 2 bases and J 1 base; nucleotides not matched to a gene: 4. This CDR3 is 15 amino acids long. The CDR3 coding sequence is TGCGCCAGCAGTGAGGAGGGGGCGCCGAACACTGAAGCTTTCTTT. Translated, it gives CASSEEGAPNTEAFF.

This clone occurred a few times. J is TRBJ2-1 and V is TRBV5-4, with 11 positions matching TRBD1. The CDR3 spans 15 residues. Germline values: CDR1 SGHNT, CDR2 YYREEE (reference sequence). J was trimmed by 10 bases and V by 0 bases; bases with no gene match: 6. CDR3 DNA sequence: TGTGCCAGCAGCTTGGCTGGGACAGGGGGTTTCGAGCAGTTCTTC. Translating it yields CASSLAGTGGFEQFF.

This chain connects TRBV10-2 to TRBJ2-3, with D tentatively TRBD1 (5 bases). CDR3 length equals 15 residues. V was pared by 2 bases and J by 1 base, with 10 bases between. CDR1 WSHSY and CDR2 SAAADI come from the germline V gene. This CDR3 is CASSEVTARTDTQYF. CDR3 nucleotide sequence: TGCGCCAGCAGTGAGGTGACAGCCCGCACAGATACGCAGTATTTT.

The CDR3 reads CASSLIRGGGTGELFF. CDR3 nucleotide sequence: TGTGCCAGCAGCTTAATCAGGGGCGGGGGCACCGGGGAGCTGTTTTTT. J is TRBJ2-2 and V is TRBV11-2, with D tentatively TRBD2 (7 bases). This CDR3 has 16 amino acids. V lost 2 bases to trimming and J lost 4 bases, with 14 bases between them. CDR1 SGHAT and CDR2 FQNNGV come from the germline V gene.

The chain uses TRBV12-5 and TRBJ2-3; 8 bases match TRBD2. The CDR3 runs to 15 residues. V lost 5 bases, J lost 4 bases, and 8 bases stayed unmatched. In germline, CDR1 is LGHNT, CDR2 FRNRAP. CDR3 region: CASGLGAGGPDTQYF. CDR3 DNA: TGTGCTAGTGGTCTCGGGGCGGGAGGCCCAGATACGCAGTATTTT.

This clone showed up just once. The CDR3 DNA sequence: TGTGCCAGCAGTTTGGGACTCTTATACGAGCAGTACTTC. Translation gives CASSLGLLYEQYF. The chain carries TRBV28 and TRBJ2-7; TRBD2 is a possible D gene (6 bases). Germline V gene lookup returns CDR1 MDHEN and CDR2 SYDVKM. With 3 bases removed from V and 4 bases from J, the gap between germline ends came to 10 bases. The CDR3 consists of 13 residues.

The chain links TRBV15 to TRBJ1-2; TRBD1 matches at 10 bases. Germline V gene sequence: CDR1 LNHNV, CDR2 YYDKDF (reference sequence). V lost 5 bases and J lost 7; bases outside the gene matches: 10. CDR3 length equals 15 residues. DNA of the CDR3: TGTGCCACCAGCGGCCGGGGACAGGGGAGTTTTGGCTACACCTTC. Residues: CATSGRGQGSFGYTF. Using reference TRBV15 and TRBJ1-2 for the parts outside the CDR3, the full variable domain is DAMVIQNPRYQVTQFGKPVTLSCSQTLNHNVMYWYQQKSSQAPKLLFHYYDKDFNNEADTPDNFQSRRPNTSFCFLDIRSPGLGDTAMYLCATSGRGQGSFGYTFGSGTRLTVV.

This chain connects TRBV4-1 to TRBJ2-3; no reliable D call. CDR1 and CDR2 from the germline V gene are MGHRA and YSYEKL. V was cut by 7 bases and J by 6 bases, with 20 bases left in between. The CDR3 consists of 15 residues. The DNA for the CDR3 is TGCGCCAGCACTTTTGAGGCCAACCACCGGGATACGCAGTATTTT. Its protein is CASTFEANHRDTQYF.

This clone has only a few counts. The genes are TRBV6-1 and TRBJ1-3; D might be TRBD1 (6 bases). V shed 2 bases and J shed 2 bases, with 10 bases lying between them. The CDR3 extends over 15 amino acids. Germline V lookup: CDR1 MNHNS, CDR2 SASEGT. CDR3 nucleotides: TGTGCCAGCAGTGAACGGACAGTCCCTGGAAACACCATATATTTT. Its protein product is CASSERTVPGNTIYF.

The rearrangement links TRBV6-4 to TRBJ2-3; 10 bases agree with TRBD1. CDR1 and CDR2 from the germline V gene are MRHNA and SNTAGT. The CDR3 contains 15 residues. V dropped 6 bases and J dropped 1; count of bases not matched to a gene: 4. CDR3 protein: CASSHGTGGTDTQYF. CDR3 nucleotides: TGTGCCAGCAGCCACGGGACAGGGGGCACAGATACGCAGTATTTT.

This clone was recorded once. This sequence joins TRBV6-1 and TRBJ1-1; D ambiguous. CDR3 size: 13 residues. Germline CDR1 and CDR2: MNHNS and SASEGT. V was trimmed by 2 bases and J by 1 base, leaving 5 bases between them. For the CDR3, the DNA is TGTGCCAGCAGTGAAACAAGGAACACTGAAGCTTTCTTT. Protein product: CASSETRNTEAFF.

The J gene is TRBJ1-4, the V gene TRBV7-9; D gene ambiguous. CDR1 SEHNR and CDR2 FQNEAQ come from the germline V gene (reference sequence). Trimming pared 6 bases from V and 5 bases from J, leaving 13 bases between. The CDR3 spans 14 residues. CDR3 residues: CASSRGRENEKLFF. In DNA form, the CDR3 reads TGTGCCAGCAGTCGCGGACGGGAAAATGAAAAACTGTTTTTT.

The chain uses TRBV5-1 and TRBJ2-1, with D possibly matching TRBD1 (5 bases). Germline V gives CDR1 SGHRS, CDR2 YFSETQ. The CDR3 is 14 amino acids. Trimming pared 5 bases from V and 7 bases from J, leaving 16 bases between. The DNA for the CDR3 is TGCGCCAGCAGGGGGCCTTGGGATCGGAATGAGCAGTTCTTC. Amino acid sequence: CASRGPWDRNEQFF.

The chain employs TRBV5-1 and TRBJ2-3, with 7 positions matching TRBD2. The germline CDR1 and CDR2 sequences are SGHRS and YFSETQ. The CDR3 spans 14 residues. With 1 base clipped from V and 4 bases from J, the junction kept 3 bases outside the gene matches. The CDR3 nucleotides are TGCGCCAGCAGCTTGCGCGCGGGGGCAGATACGCAGTATTTT. Protein: CASSLRAGADTQYF.

The V and J genes are TRBV14 and TRBJ2-2; TRBD1 agrees at 8 bases. CDR3 length: 15 amino acids. Looked up from germline, CDR1 is SGHDN and CDR2 is FVKESK. Trimming cost V 3 bases and J 8 bases; bases outside gene matches: 8. In nucleotides, the CDR3 is TGTGCCAGCAGCCATCGGACAGGGACAGGTGGGGAGCTGTTTTTT. It specifies CASSHRTGTGGELFF.

This CDR3 reads CASSLANGDWLDRGRMNTEAFF. The CDR3 coding sequence is TGCGCCAGCAGCTTGGCGAATGGGGACTGGCTTGACAGGGGTCGAATGAACACTGAAGCTTTCTTT. This chain uses TRBV5-1 with TRBJ1-1, with 8 bases matching TRBD1. CDR1 and CDR2 (germline): SGHRS, YFSETQ. The CDR3 is 22 residues long. The V gene end was trimmed by 0 bases and the J gene end by 0 bases; junction bases not matched to a gene: 22. Using reference TRBV5-1 and TRBJ1-1 for the parts outside the CDR3, the full variable domain is KAGVTQTPRYLIKTRGQQVTLSCSPISGHRSVSWYQQTPGQGLQFLFEYFSETQRNKGNFPGRFSGRQFSNSRSEMNVSTLELGDSALYLCASSLANGDWLDRGRMNTEAFFGQGTRLTVV.

This chain joins TRBV23-1 and TRBJ2-1; tentative D call: TRBD1 (6 bases). TRBV23-1 is recorded as an ORF, its role being uncertain. V was cut by 0 bases and J by 0 bases, with 12 bases left in between. The CDR3 runs 17 residues. The CDR3 coding sequence is TGCGCCAGCAGTCAATCCAGACAGGCAAGCTCCTACAATGAGCAGTTCTTC. As protein: CASSQSRQASSYNEQFF.

The J gene is TRBJ1-4, the V gene TRBV27; TRBD1 is a possible D gene (5 bases). From germline, CDR1 is MNHEY and CDR2 SMNVEV (reference sequence). Trimming took off 3 bases at V and 3 bases at J, with 8 bases between the two ends. CDR3 length: 14 amino acids. The CDR3 is CASSFRVANEKLFF. CDR3 nucleotide sequence: TGTGCCAGCAGTTTCAGGGTAGCTAATGAAAAACTGTTTTTT.

The gene calls are TRBV27 and TRBJ2-3; the match to TRBD2 covers 8 bases. CDR1 is MNHEY and CDR2 is SMNVEV in the germline V gene (reference sequence). After removal of 7 bases from V and 1 base from J, the junction contained 7 bases not matched to a gene. The CDR3 has 15 amino acids. In nucleotides, the CDR3 is TGTGCCAGCAACCCCGGGGGGGGACGCACAGATACGCAGTATTTT. Translation: CASNPGGGRTDTQYF.

This clone came up once. This chain connects TRBV25-1 to TRBJ2-1; D is uncertain. This CDR3 has 11 residues. CDR1 MGHDK and CDR2 SYGVNS come from the germline V gene. Trimming removed 3 bases from V and 8 bases from J, with 5 bases in between. The CDR3 sequence: CASSEYYEQFF. Written as DNA, the CDR3 is TGTGCCAGCAGTGAGTACTATGAGCAGTTCTTC.

In this sample, this clone turned up once. The chain links TRBV2 to TRBJ2-1; D ambiguous. CDR1 SNHLY and CDR2 FYNNEI come from the germline V gene. V was shortened by 4 bases and J by 4 bases, with 11 bases between the two germline ends. The CDR3 length is 14 residues. The DNA of the CDR3 is TGTGCCAGCAGTGGCGGTAGGATATACAATGAGCAGTTCTTC. Its translation: CASSGGRIYNEQFF.

The chain recombines TRBV14 with TRBJ2-5, with 8 bases lining up with TRBD1. J was trimmed by 5 bases and V by 2 bases; bases with no gene match: 13. Germline lookup yields CDR1 SGHDN and CDR2 FVKESK. CDR3 length: 17 residues. In nucleotides, the CDR3 is TGTGCCAGCAGCCAATTAAAGACAGGGGACGGGATGGAGACCCAGTACTTC. Amino acids: CASSQLKTGDGMETQYF.